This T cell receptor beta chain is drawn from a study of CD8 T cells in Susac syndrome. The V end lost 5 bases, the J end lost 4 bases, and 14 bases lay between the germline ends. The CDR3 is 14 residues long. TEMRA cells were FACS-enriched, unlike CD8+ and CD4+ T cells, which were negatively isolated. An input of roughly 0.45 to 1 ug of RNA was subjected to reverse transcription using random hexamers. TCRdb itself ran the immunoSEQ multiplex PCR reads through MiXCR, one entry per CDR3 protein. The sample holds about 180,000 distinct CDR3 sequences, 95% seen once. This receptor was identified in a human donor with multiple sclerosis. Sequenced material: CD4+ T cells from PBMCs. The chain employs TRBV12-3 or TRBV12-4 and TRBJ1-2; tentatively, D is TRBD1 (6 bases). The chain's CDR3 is CASSIIARGYGYTF. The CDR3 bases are TGTGCCAGCAGTATCATCGCCAGGGGCTATGGCTACACCTTC.